These T cell receptor beta chains were read from a single sample in a study of cytomegalovirus exposure and HLA in healthy donors. Method: immunoSEQ multiplex PCR; TCRdb's copy keeps in-frame clones and lacks some. The sample contains 50,000 to 70,000 clones, 85% to 95% of which appear only once. Sequencing input: PBMCs. These receptors were taken from a woman aged 18-29 years in good health and CMV-seropositive. CDR3s include the opening cysteine and the closing phenylalanine or tryptophan. The D gene is left open where the match is weak. Clone size appears in some rows only: once, few, many, or a class for an expanded clone.

CDR3 protein: CASSSPSGNLGNEQFF; CDR3 DNA: TGTGCCAGTAGCTCCCCCAGCGGGAACCTTGGGAATGAGCAGTTCTTC; V gene: TRBV19; D gene: TRBD2; clone size: .; J gene: TRBJ2-1
CDR3 protein: CAISTYSRETQYF; CDR3 DNA: TGTGCCATCTCTACCTACTCTCGCGAGACCCAGTACTTC; V gene: TRBV6-1; D gene: .; clone size: once; J gene: TRBJ2-5
CDR3 protein: CASSLGGEQYF; CDR3 DNA: TGCGCCAGCAGTCTTGGGGGGGAGCAGTACTTC; V gene: TRBV5-1; D gene: .; clone size: .; J gene: TRBJ2-7
CDR3 protein: CATSSRDRNTGELFF; CDR3 DNA: TGTGCCACCAGCAGTCGGGACAGAAACACCGGGGAGCTGTTTTTT; V gene: TRBV15; D gene: TRBD1; clone size: .; J gene: TRBJ2-2
CDR3 protein: CASTREAGPGNEQFF; CDR3 DNA: TGTGCCAGCACCCGAGAAGCGGGACCCGGCAATGAGCAGTTCTTC; V gene: TRBV2; D gene: TRBD2; clone size: once; J gene: TRBJ2-1
CDR3 protein: CASSSSGQGELFF; CDR3 DNA: TGTGCCAGCAGCTCCTCTGGCCAGGGGGAGCTGTTTTTT; V gene: TRBV7-6; D gene: .; clone size: .; J gene: TRBJ2-2
CDR3 protein: CASSSEGHGYTF; CDR3 DNA: TGTGCCAGCAGTTCAGAGGGCCATGGCTACACCTTC; V gene: TRBV2; D gene: .; clone size: .; J gene: TRBJ1-2
CDR3 protein: CASSLTTGETEAFF; CDR3 DNA: TGTGCCAGCAGCTTGACGACAGGGGAGACTGAAGCTTTCTTT; V gene: TRBV7-2; D gene: TRBD1; clone size: .; J gene: TRBJ1-1
CDR3 protein: CAWSYTRTGTDVLTF; CDR3 DNA: TGTGCCTGGAGTTACACTCGGACAGGGACAGATGTCCTGACTTTC; V gene: TRBV30; D gene: TRBD1; clone size: .; J gene: TRBJ2-6
CDR3 protein: CASSEYLDRGVTEAFF; CDR3 DNA: TGTGCCAGCAGTGAATATCTGGACAGGGGAGTGACTGAAGCTTTCTTT; V gene: TRBV25-1; D gene: TRBD1; clone size: .; J gene: TRBJ1-1
CDR3 protein: CSAQSSNQPQHF; CDR3 DNA: TGCAGCGCACAGTCCAGTAATCAGCCCCAGCATTTT; V gene: TRBV29-1; D gene: .; clone size: .; J gene: TRBJ1-5
CDR3 protein: CASSLERSYNEQFF; CDR3 DNA: TGTGCCAGCAGCCTCGAGAGGTCCTACAATGAGCAGTTCTTC; V gene: TRBV4-2; D gene: .; clone size: once; J gene: TRBJ2-1
CDR3 protein: CASSLTGTASNEQFF; CDR3 DNA: TGTGCCAGCAGCCTTACAGGGACGGCCAGTAATGAGCAGTTCTTC; V gene: TRBV9; D gene: .; clone size: once; J gene: TRBJ2-1
CDR3 protein: CASLMNTEAFF; CDR3 DNA: TGTGCCAGCCTAATGAACACTGAAGCTTTCTTT; V gene: TRBV6-1; D gene: .; clone size: few; J gene: TRBJ1-1
CDR3 protein: CASSVEGSGRGTQYF; CDR3 DNA: TGTGCCAGCAGCGTAGAGGGTAGCGGGAGAGGGACCCAGTACTTC; V gene: TRBV9; D gene: TRBD2; clone size: .; J gene: TRBJ2-5
CDR3 protein: CASSLVQGTNEAFF; CDR3 DNA: TGTGCCAGCAGCTTAGTGCAGGGGACTAATGAAGCTTTCTTT; V gene: TRBV11-1; D gene: .; clone size: .; J gene: TRBJ1-1
CDR3 protein: CSVDFSDRNTYEQYF; CDR3 DNA: TGCAGCGTTGACTTCTCGGACAGGAACACCTACGAGCAGTACTTC; V gene: TRBV29-1; D gene: TRBD1; clone size: .; J gene: TRBJ2-7
CDR3 protein: CASSLENTDTQYF; CDR3 DNA: TGTGCCAGCAGCTTAGAGAACACAGATACGCAGTATTTT; V gene: TRBV5-6; D gene: .; clone size: .; J gene: TRBJ2-3
CDR3 protein: CASSSEGFVGGILEFF; CDR3 DNA: TGTGCCAGCAGCTCTGAGGGCTTCGTGGGGGGAATTTTGGAGTTCTTC; V gene: TRBV7-2; D gene: .; clone size: once; J gene: TRBJ2-1
CDR3 protein: CASSLYRVTEAFF; CDR3 DNA: TGTGCCAGCAGTTTATACAGGGTGACTGAAGCTTTCTTT; V gene: TRBV28; D gene: .; clone size: .; J gene: TRBJ1-1
CDR3 protein: CASSESQGASSPLHF; CDR3 DNA: TGTGCCAGCAGCGAATCACAGGGGGCAAGTTCACCCCTCCACTTT; V gene: TRBV9; D gene: TRBD1; clone size: once; J gene: TRBJ1-6
CDR3 protein: CASSPRQANEQFF; CDR3 DNA: TGTGCCAGCAGCCCGAGACAAGCAAATGAGCAGTTCTTC; V gene: TRBV7-2; D gene: .; clone size: .; J gene: TRBJ2-1
CDR3 protein: CASSSPGRPTDTQYF; CDR3 DNA: TGTGCCAGCAGTTCCCCAGGCAGACCCACAGATACGCAGTATTTT; V gene: TRBV6-5; D gene: .; clone size: .; J gene: TRBJ2-3
CDR3 protein: CATSRDVSEQYF; CDR3 DNA: TGTGCCACCAGCAGAGATGTGAGCGAGCAGTACTTC; V gene: TRBV15; D gene: .; clone size: .; J gene: TRBJ2-7
CDR3 protein: CASSPGQGSNQPQHF; CDR3 DNA: TGTGCCAGCAGTCCCGGACAGGGCAGCAATCAGCCCCAGCATTTT; V gene: TRBV5-8; D gene: TRBD1; clone size: .; J gene: TRBJ1-5
CDR3 protein: CASSFGRAGDLTGELFF; CDR3 DNA: TGCGCCAGCAGTTTCGGCCGCGCGGGGGATCTCACCGGGGAGCTGTTTTTT; V gene: TRBV5-1; D gene: TRBD2; clone size: .; J gene: TRBJ2-2
CDR3 protein: CASSLSGPSYNEQFF; CDR3 DNA: TGTGCCAGCAGTTTGAGCGGCCCGAGCTACAATGAGCAGTTCTTC; V gene: TRBV28; D gene: .; clone size: .; J gene: TRBJ2-1
CDR3 protein: CASSTSLAGGSYEQYF; CDR3 DNA: TGCGCCAGCAGCACCTCACTAGCGGGGGGCTCCTACGAGCAGTACTTC; V gene: TRBV4-1; D gene: TRBD2; clone size: .; J gene: TRBJ2-7
CDR3 protein: CASSLGMGPSGGSNQPQHF; CDR3 DNA: TGTGCCAGCAGCTTGGGAATGGGACCCTCCGGGGGTAGCAATCAGCCCCAGCATTTT; V gene: TRBV7-9; D gene: .; clone size: .; J gene: TRBJ1-5
CDR3 protein: CASMPTTPTSTDTQYF; CDR3 DNA: TGTGCCAGCATGCCGACGACACCTACTAGCACAGATACGCAGTATTTT; V gene: TRBV5-4; D gene: .; clone size: .; J gene: TRBJ2-3
CDR3 protein: CASSIRTARYQETQYF; CDR3 DNA: TGTGCCAGCAGCATCAGGACAGCGAGGTACCAAGAGACCCAGTACTTC; V gene: TRBV5-6; D gene: .; clone size: .; J gene: TRBJ2-5
CDR3 protein: CASSQPGQGFNEQFF; CDR3 DNA: TGTGCCAGCAGTCAACCGGGACAGGGGTTCAATGAGCAGTTCTTC; V gene: TRBV6-5; D gene: TRBD1; clone size: .; J gene: TRBJ2-1
CDR3 protein: CASSGTSNSGNTIYF; CDR3 DNA: TGTGCCAGCAGCGGGACTTCCAACTCTGGAAACACCATATATTTT; V gene: TRBV28; D gene: .; clone size: .; J gene: TRBJ1-3
CDR3 protein: CASSLLGAEKLFF; CDR3 DNA: TGTGCCAGCAGTTTATTGGGGGCTGAAAAACTGTTTTTT; V gene: TRBV27; D gene: .; clone size: few; J gene: TRBJ1-4
CDR3 protein: CASSLEPSGQPQHF; CDR3 DNA: TGTGCCAGCAGCTTAGAGCCTTCTGGTCAGCCCCAGCATTTT; V gene: TRBV7-2; D gene: .; clone size: .; J gene: TRBJ1-5
CDR3 protein: CATSREGGGDTQYF; CDR3 DNA: TGTGCCACCAGCAGAGAGGGGGGGGGTGATACGCAGTATTTT; V gene: TRBV15; D gene: TRBD2; clone size: .; J gene: TRBJ2-3
CDR3 protein: CASSDSSSGGPDTQYF; CDR3 DNA: TGTGCCAGCAGTGACTCGAGTAGCGGGGGTCCAGATACGCAGTATTTT; V gene: TRBV6-4; D gene: TRBD2; clone size: .; J gene: TRBJ2-3
CDR3 protein: CASSQDWSGGEWGEQFF; CDR3 DNA: TGCGCCAGCAGCCAAGATTGGAGCGGGGGGGAGTGGGGTGAGCAGTTCTTC; V gene: TRBV4-3; D gene: TRBD2; clone size: .; J gene: TRBJ2-1
CDR3 protein: CASSLRASGKANYEQYF; CDR3 DNA: TGTGCCAGCAGCTTACGGGCTAGCGGAAAGGCGAACTACGAGCAGTACTTC; V gene: TRBV7-8; D gene: TRBD2; clone size: .; J gene: TRBJ2-7
CDR3 protein: CASSPYQETQYF; CDR3 DNA: TGTGCCAGCTCACCCTACCAAGAGACCCAGTACTTC; V gene: TRBV18; D gene: .; clone size: .; J gene: TRBJ2-5
CDR3 protein: CASSPADVVYGYTF; CDR3 DNA: TGTGCCAGCTCACCGGCGGATGTAGTCTATGGCTACACCTTC; V gene: TRBV18; D gene: .; clone size: .; J gene: TRBJ1-2
CDR3 protein: CAWSVQSFSYNSPLHF; CDR3 DNA: TGTGCCTGGAGTGTACAGAGCTTCTCCTATAATTCACCCCTCCACTTT; V gene: TRBV30; D gene: .; clone size: .; J gene: TRBJ1-6
CDR3 protein: CASSAGESTEAFF; CDR3 DNA: TGTGCCAGCAGTGCAGGGGAATCGACTGAAGCTTTCTTT; V gene: TRBV6-5; D gene: .; clone size: .; J gene: TRBJ1-1
CDR3 protein: CASSLDGRGQETQYF; CDR3 DNA: TGTGCCAGCAGCTTAGACGGAAGGGGGCAAGAGACCCAGTACTTC; V gene: TRBV11-2; D gene: .; clone size: .; J gene: TRBJ2-5
CDR3 protein: CGVTGTSGYEQYF; CDR3 DNA: TGTGGAGTAACCGGGACTAGCGGTTACGAGCAGTACTTC; V gene: TRBV28; D gene: TRBD2; clone size: .; J gene: TRBJ2-7
CDR3 protein: CASSLAGGAGNTEAFF; CDR3 DNA: TGTGCCAGTAGCTTAGCTGGGGGGGCTGGGAACACTGAAGCTTTCTTT; V gene: TRBV19; D gene: .; clone size: .; J gene: TRBJ1-1
CDR3 protein: CASRGVGTALADF; CDR3 DNA: TGTGCCAGCAGAGGGGTGGGCACCGCACTAGCGGACTTC; V gene: TRBV11-2; D gene: TRBD2; clone size: .; J gene: TRBJ2-7
CDR3 protein: CASSSTVGTDTQYF; CDR3 DNA: TGCGCCAGCAGCTCCACGGTAGGCACAGATACGCAGTATTTT; V gene: TRBV5-1; D gene: .; clone size: .; J gene: TRBJ2-3
CDR3 protein: CASSPGTGANQPQHF; CDR3 DNA: TGTGCCAGCTCTCCCGGGACAGGGGCCAATCAGCCCCAGCATTTT; V gene: TRBV18; D gene: TRBD1; clone size: .; J gene: TRBJ1-5
CDR3 protein: CASSVGQTNEQFF; CDR3 DNA: TGTGCCAGCAGCGTAGGACAGACCAATGAGCAGTTCTTC; V gene: TRBV9; D gene: .; clone size: .; J gene: TRBJ2-1